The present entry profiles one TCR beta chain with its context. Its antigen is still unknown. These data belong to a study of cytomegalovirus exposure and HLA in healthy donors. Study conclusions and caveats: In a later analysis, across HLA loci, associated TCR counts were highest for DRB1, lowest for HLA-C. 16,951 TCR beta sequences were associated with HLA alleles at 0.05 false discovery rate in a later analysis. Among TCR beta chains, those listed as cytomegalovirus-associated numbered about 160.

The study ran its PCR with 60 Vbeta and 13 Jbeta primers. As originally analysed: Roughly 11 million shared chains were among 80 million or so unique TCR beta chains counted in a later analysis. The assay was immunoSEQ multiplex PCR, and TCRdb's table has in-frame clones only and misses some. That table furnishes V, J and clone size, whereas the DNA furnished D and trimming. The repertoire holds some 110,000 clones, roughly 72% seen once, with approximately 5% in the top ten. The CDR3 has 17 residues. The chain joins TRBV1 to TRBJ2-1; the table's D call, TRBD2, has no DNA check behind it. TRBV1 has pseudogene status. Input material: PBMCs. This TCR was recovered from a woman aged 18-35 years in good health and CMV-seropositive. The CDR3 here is CTSSLRDSSSSYNEQFF. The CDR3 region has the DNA TGCACCAGCAGCCTCCGGGACTCCTCAAGCTCCTACAATGAGCAGTTCTTC.